This TCR beta chain originates from a study of blood T cell repertoires in COVID-19. Looking at the study overall: Collection of acute and convalescent COVID-19 samples took place in the United States, Italy and Spain. PBMCs, B-cell-depleted T cells, or T cells were the source of the cDNA or gDNA that made up the material.

The protocol was immunoSEQ multiplex PCR, while the TCRdb copy is restricted to in-frame clones and leaves out a portion. The profile shows tens of thousands of clones, 65% to 80% of them singletons. Deletions cut 5 bases from V and 0 bases from J, with 11 bases between. The germline gives CDR1 SGHTA, CDR2 FQGNSA. The CDR3 totals 15 residues. The clonotype comes from a man aged 60 to 69 with acute or convalescent COVID-19. Sequenced material: peripheral blood. This chain links TRBV7-2 with TRBJ2-1, with D possibly matching TRBD1 (6 bases). CDR3 sequence reads: CASSQDRSSYNEQFF. Written as DNA, the CDR3 is TGTGCCAGCAGCCAGGACAGAAGCTCCTACAATGAGCAGTTCTTC.